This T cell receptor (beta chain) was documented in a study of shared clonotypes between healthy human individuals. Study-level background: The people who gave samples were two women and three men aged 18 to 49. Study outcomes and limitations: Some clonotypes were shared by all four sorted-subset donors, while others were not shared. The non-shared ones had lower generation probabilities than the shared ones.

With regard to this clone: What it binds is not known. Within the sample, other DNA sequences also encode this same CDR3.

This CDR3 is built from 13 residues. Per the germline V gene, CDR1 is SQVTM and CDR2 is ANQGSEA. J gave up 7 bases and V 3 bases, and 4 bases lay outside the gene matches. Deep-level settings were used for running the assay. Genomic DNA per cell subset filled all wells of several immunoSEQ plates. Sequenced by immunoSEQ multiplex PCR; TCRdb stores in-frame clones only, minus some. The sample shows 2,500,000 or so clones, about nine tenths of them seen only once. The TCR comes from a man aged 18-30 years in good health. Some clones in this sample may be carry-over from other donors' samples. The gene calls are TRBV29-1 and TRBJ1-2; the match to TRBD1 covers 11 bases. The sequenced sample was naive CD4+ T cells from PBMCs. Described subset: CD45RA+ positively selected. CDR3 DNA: TGCAGCGTTGAGGACAGGGGGCGGGGTGGCTACACCTTC. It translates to CSVEDRGRGGYTF.